The clone carrying this T cell receptor beta chain was recorded many times. The sample belongs to a study of CDR3 diversity in severe acne. A single record per CDR3 protein comes from TCRdb applying MiXCR to the PCR reads. The sample carries tens of thousands of distinct CDR3 sequences, around 50% recorded once. J lost 8 bases, V lost 3 bases, and 14 bases had no gene match. This CDR3 has 16 amino acids. Germline assignment: CDR1 GTSNPN and CDR2 SVGIG (reference sequence). The chain employs TRBV30 and TRBJ2-1; 9 bases are shared with TRBD2. The receptor was derived from a male donor in good health, without acne. Specimen: blood. The CDR3 protein is CAWSRGGDSSMDEQFF. DNA of the CDR3: TGTGCCTGGAGCCGCGGGGGGGACAGCTCTATGGATGAGCAGTTCTTC. The complete variable domain, with remaining parts taken from reference TRBV30 and TRBJ2-1, reads SQTIHQWPATLVQPVGSPLSLECTVEGTSNPNLYWYRQAAGRGLQLLFYSVGIGQISSEVPQNLSASRPQDRQFILSSKKLLLSDSGFYLCAWSRGGDSSMDEQFFGPGTRLTVL.